A selection of T cell receptor beta chains follows, all from one sample in a study of blood T cell repertoires in COVID-19. The data were produced by immunoSEQ multiplex PCR, yet TCRdb's version contains in-frame clones alone and is incomplete. Of approximately 72,000 clones in the sample, less than 90% were seen once. Sequences were obtained from peripheral blood. These receptor sequences come from a woman older than 75 with acute or convalescent COVID-19. Each CDR3 is given with its conserved first and last residue. D genes are given only for firm matches. Rows give clone size only sometimes, using once, few, many, or a class for an expanded clone.

-	12	-	TRBV13	TRBJ2-3	TGTGCCAGCAGCTTAGGCCCCCTAACGCAGTATTTT	CASSLGPLTQYF
-	18	-	TRBV5-1	TRBJ2-1	TGCGCCAGCAGCTTGAGGCCGGACGGGAGCCCCTTGGTAAATGAGCAGTTCTTC	CASSLRPDGSPLVNEQFF
TRBD1	17	-	TRBV7-6	TRBJ2-7	TGTGCCAGCAGCTTAGACACCGGGACAGGGGGCGTATACGAGCAGTACTTC	CASSLDTGTGGVYEQYF
-	16	few	TRBV5-1	TRBJ1-5	TGCGCCAGCAGCTTGGGGGCATCGACTGGGGGGCAGCCCCAGCATTTT	CASSLGASTGGQPQHF
TRBD2	17	-	TRBV5-4	TRBJ2-5	TGTGCCAGCAGCGGTGGGACTAGCGGGAGTAGGGGAGAGACCCAGTACTTC	CASSGGTSGSRGETQYF
-	14	-	TRBV11-2	TRBJ2-7	TGTGCCAGCAGCTTAACAGTTCCGGACTACGAGCAGTACTTC	CASSLTVPDYEQYF
-	13	-	TRBV9	TRBJ1-5	TGTGCCAGCAGCGTTCGGGGGAATCAGCCCCAGCATTTT	CASSVRGNQPQHF
-	15	-	TRBV7-8	TRBJ2-1	TGTGCCAGCAGCGGCAGGGGTCTCGGATACAATGAGCAGTTCTTC	CASSGRGLGYNEQFF
TRBD2	19	-	TRBV5-6	TRBJ2-1	TGTGCCAGCAGCTTGAGAACAGGGCATAGGACTAGCGCAAACAATGAGCAGTTCTTC	CASSLRTGHRTSANNEQFF
-	14	-	TRBV11-3	TRBJ1-1	TGTGCCAGCACCCCGATCACGGGGAACACTGAAGCTTTCTTT	CASTPITGNTEAFF
-	13	-	TRBV10-2	TRBJ2-1	TGCGCCGTCCGGGACTCATCCTACAATGAGCAGTTCTTC	CAVRDSSYNEQFF
TRBD1	13	-	TRBV19	TRBJ1-1	TGTGCCACTTCCTCGGGACAGGGGGCGGCCGCTTTCTTT	CATSSGQGAAAFF
TRBD1	14	-	TRBV7-2	TRBJ2-2	TGTGCCAGCGGACAGGGGAGGCCCACCGGGGAGCTGTTTTTT	CASGQGRPTGELFF
TRBD1	14	-	TRBV2	TRBJ1-4	TGTGCCAGCAGGCCCGGGACAGGGAATGAAAAACTGTTTTTT	CASRPGTGNEKLFF
-	14	-	TRBV15	TRBJ2-3	TGTGCCACCAGCCCACGGGATCTCTCAGATACGCAGTATTTT	CATSPRDLSDTQYF
TRBD1	13	-	TRBV6-5	TRBJ1-2	TGTGCCAGCAGCCTGGGACAGGGGTTTGGCTACACCTTC	CASSLGQGFGYTF
-	15	-	TRBV7-3	TRBJ2-7	TGTGCCAGCGGAGGGTACGGGGTGAGCTCCTACGAGCAGTACTTC	CASGGYGVSSYEQYF
TRBD1	19	few	TRBV7-2	TRBJ2-2	TGTGCCAGCAGCTTAAAGGGAAAATACAGGGGTCGTGACACCGGGGAGCTGTTTTTT	CASSLKGKYRGRDTGELFF
-	13	-	TRBV7-6	TRBJ1-5	TGTGCCAGCAGCTCTAAAGAGGATCAGCCCCAGCATTTT	CASSSKEDQPQHF
-	16	-	TRBV24-1	TRBJ2-2	TGTGCCACCGGGGACAACTATGCGGAGCACACCGGGGAGCTGTTTTTT	CATGDNYAEHTGELFF
TRBD2	18	-	TRBV18	TRBJ2-6	TGTGCCAGCTCACCCCTCGGGGGGGCATACTCTGGGGCCAACGTCCTGACTTTC	CASSPLGGAYSGANVLTF
-	14	-	TRBV2	TRBJ2-1	TGTGCCAGCGGGGCTCCAGACCACTACAATGAGCAGTTCTTC	CASGAPDHYNEQFF
TRBD2	13	-	TRBV3-1/TRBV3-2	TRBJ2-1	TGTGCCAGCAGCCTAGGACTAGTTTCTGAGCAGTTCTTC	CASSLGLVSEQFF
-	14	-	TRBV18	TRBJ1-5	TGTGCCAGCTCTCTTCAGGGTATTGTTCAGCCCCAGCATTTT	CASSLQGIVQPQHF
-	12	-	TRBV18	TRBJ1-6	TGTGCCAGCTCAGAAGCGAATTCACCCCTCCACTTT	CASSEANSPLHF
-	14	-	TRBV5-1	TRBJ2-2	TGCGCCAGCAGCCCCGGGGAGTACACCGGGGAGCTGTTTTTT	CASSPGEYTGELFF
TRBD1	14	-	TRBV18	TRBJ2-5	TGTGCCAGCTCTCGTGGACAGGGAAGAGAGACCCAGTACTTC	CASSRGQGRETQYF
TRBD1	16	-	TRBV19	TRBJ1-5	TGTGCCAGTAGTATCCCTGGACAGGGGGCACGGCAGCCCCAGCATTTT	CASSIPGQGARQPQHF
-	13	-	TRBV7-3	TRBJ2-5	TGTGCCAGCAGCCCGCCTGGCGGGTCGACCCAGTACTTC	CASSPPGGSTQYF
TRBD1	16	-	TRBV10-3	TRBJ1-2	TGTGCCATCAGTGATAGAGGGGGCTACGGGTACTATGGCTACACCTTC	CAISDRGGYGYYGYTF
-	13	-	TRBV5-6	TRBJ1-2	TGTGCCAGCAGGGAGGGATCTAACTATGGCTACACCTTC	CASREGSNYGYTF
-	15	-	TRBV7-3	TRBJ2-3	TGTGCCAGCAGCCCTCGGGGTGCGGGCACAGATACGCAGTATTTT	CASSPRGAGTDTQYF
TRBD2	17	-	TRBV14	TRBJ2-7	TGTGCCAGCAGCCAAATACTAGCGGGGGCCCCTAACTACGAGCAGTACTTC	CASSQILAGAPNYEQYF
TRBD1	15	-	TRBV7-9	TRBJ1-1	TGTGCCAGCAGCTTAGCCGGGACAGCGCTTACTGAAGCTTTCTTT	CASSLAGTALTEAFF
-	13	-	TRBV3-1/TRBV3-2	TRBJ1-5	TGTGCCAGCAGCCAAAACGCGGGTCAGCCCCAGCATTTT	CASSQNAGQPQHF
TRBD1	15	-	TRBV11-3	TRBJ1-1	TGTGCCAGCAGCTTAGGAGTACAGGGGGATCGTGAAGCTTTCTTT	CASSLGVQGDREAFF
TRBD1	15	-	TRBV6-4	TRBJ1-6	TGTGCCAGCAGTGACTCGACAGGGGGAGATTCACCCCTCCACTTT	CASSDSTGGDSPLHF
-	12	few	TRBV3-1/TRBV3-2	TRBJ1-2	TGTGCCAGCAGCCAAGCTTTAAAGGACATTGACTTC	CASSQALKDIDF
-	14	-	TRBV5-1	TRBJ1-1	TGCGCCAGCAGCCGTACAGGGCCCAACACTGAAGCTTTCTTT	CASSRTGPNTEAFF
TRBD1	15	-	TRBV24-1	TRBJ2-1	TGTGCCACCAGTGATACTCCCGGGACAGGGTATGAGCAGTTCTTC	CATSDTPGTGYEQFF
-	13	-	TRBV29-1	TRBJ2-2	TGCAGCGTTGATATCGAAGGGGCCGGGGAGCTGTTTTTT	CSVDIEGAGELFF
TRBD2	15	-	TRBV29-1	TRBJ2-3	TGCAGCGTTTGGAAGCGGGGCACTAGCACAGATACGCAGTATTTT	CSVWKRGTSTDTQYF
TRBD2	17	-	TRBV14	TRBJ2-2	TGTGCCAGCAGCCCCCTGAGGCTAGCGGGAGCGACCGGGGAGCTGTTTTTT	CASSPLRLAGATGELFF
-	16	once	TRBV29-1	TRBJ1-1	TGCAGCGTTGACAAAGCGGCAGTTTGGCAGAACACTGAAGCTTTCTTT	CSVDKAAVWQNTEAFF
TRBD2	16	-	TRBV3-1/TRBV3-2	TRBJ2-2	TGTGCCAGCAGCCAAGGACTAGCGGGGAACACCGGGGAGCTGTTTTTT	CASSQGLAGNTGELFF
-	15	-	TRBV7-2	TRBJ2-3	TGTGCCAGCAGCTTAGTATCGGGGGGCACAGATACGCAGTATTTT	CASSLVSGGTDTQYF
TRBD1	15	-	TRBV14	TRBJ2-7	TGTGCCAGCAGCCCGGGACAGGGTCTTCCGTACGAGCAGTACTTC	CASSPGQGLPYEQYF
TRBD1	15	-	TRBV3-1/TRBV3-2	TRBJ1-3	TGTGCCAGCAGCCCGACAGGGGGCTCTGGAAACACCATATATTTT	CASSPTGGSGNTIYF
-	15	once	TRBV7-9	TRBJ2-7	TGTGCCAGCAGCCCGAGGACAGCGGGATCCTACGAGCAGTACTTC	CASSPRTAGSYEQYF
-	13	-	TRBV12-3/TRBV12-4	TRBJ1-5	TGTGCCAGCAGTTTCGGGGGTGGTCAGCCCCAGCATTTT	CASSFGGGQPQHF